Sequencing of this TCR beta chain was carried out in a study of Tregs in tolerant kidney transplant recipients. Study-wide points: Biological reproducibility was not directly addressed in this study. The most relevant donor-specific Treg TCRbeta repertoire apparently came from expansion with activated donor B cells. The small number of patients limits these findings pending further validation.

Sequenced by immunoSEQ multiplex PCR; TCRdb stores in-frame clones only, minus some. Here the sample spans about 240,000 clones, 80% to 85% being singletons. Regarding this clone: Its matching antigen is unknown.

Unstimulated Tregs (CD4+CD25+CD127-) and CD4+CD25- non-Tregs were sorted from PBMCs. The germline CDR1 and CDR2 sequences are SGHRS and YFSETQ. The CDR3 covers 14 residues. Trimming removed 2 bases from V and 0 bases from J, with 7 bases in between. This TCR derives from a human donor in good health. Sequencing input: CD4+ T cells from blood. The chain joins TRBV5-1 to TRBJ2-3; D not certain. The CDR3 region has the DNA TGCGCCAGCAGCTTAGAAGGGAGCACAGATACGCAGTATTTT. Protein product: CASSLEGSTDTQYF.